Described below is a single TCR beta chain sequence and its context. This entry comes from a study of blood T cell repertoires in COVID-19. Study summary: The study drew acute and convalescent COVID-19 samples from the United States, Italy and Spain. The analysed material was cDNA or gDNA that came from T cells, B-cell-depleted T cells, or PBMCs.

Original data processing: Reference gene primer amplification gave nucleated cell count estimates. Only in-frame clones appear in the TCRdb table, and some are missing; sequencing was by immunoSEQ multiplex PCR. D and trimming come from the DNA, and the V and J calls and clone size come from that table. Among around 100,000 clones, about 90% were seen once, and the ten largest hold around 3.7%. The clonotype comes from a woman aged 60-75 years with acute or convalescent COVID-19. Sequenced input: peripheral blood.

The CDR3 reads CASRGQDNSPLHF. As DNA, the CDR3 is TGTGCCAGCAGAGGACAGGATAATTCACCCCTCCACTTT. This chain joins TRBV2 and TRBJ1-6; the match to TRBD1 covers 7 bases. The germline CDR1 and CDR2 sequences are SNHLY and FYNNEI. CDR3 length: 13 residues. The V gene end was trimmed by 6 bases and the J gene end by 5 bases; junction bases not matched to a gene: 1.